These 2 T cell receptor beta chains were all obtained from the same sample, sequenced in a study of blood T cell repertoires in COVID-19. Measured with immunoSEQ multiplex PCR; TCRdb has only the in-frame clones, and not every one. This sample has 290,000 or so clones, with just over 90% found just once. The source material was peripheral blood. The receptors were sampled from a woman under 40 with COVID-19, enrolled during active disease.

This chain links TRBV30 with TRBJ1-6; weak D call: TRBD1 (5 bases). Germline loops: CDR1 GTSNPN, CDR2 SVGIG (reference sequence). This CDR3 comprises 14 residues. V was pared by 3 bases and J by 7 bases, with 13 bases between. CDR3 in DNA: TGTGCCTGGAGATCAGGGAAGGACAATTCACCCCTCCACTTT. It is translated as CAWRSGKDNSPLHF.

The chain recombines TRBV7-2 with TRBJ2-1, with a tentative D call TRBD2 (6 bases). Germline assignment: CDR1 SGHTA and CDR2 FQGNSA. The CDR3 sequence is 16 residues long. V dropped 5 bases and J dropped 8 bases, with 22 bases sitting between them. In DNA form, the CDR3 reads TGTGCCAGCAGCAGGGACCCGGGACTCCCTTCGGATGAGCAGTTCTTC. Translated: CASSRDPGLPSDEQFF.